This passage covers 11 T cell receptor beta chains from one sample sequenced in a study of cytomegalovirus exposure and HLA in healthy donors. The primer mix had 60 Vbeta and 13 Jbeta primers. TCRdb's copy holds only in-frame clones and misses some; the assay was immunoSEQ multiplex PCR. Seen here are some 150,000 clones, 70% to 90% observed once, and the top ten hold around 0.85%. The sequenced sample consisted of PBMCs. These receptors were collected from a woman in her thirties in good health and CMV-seronegative.

V gene TRBV19 combines with J gene TRBJ2-1; 13 nucleotides line up with TRBD2. The CDR3 is 15 residues long. Trimming at V came to 5 bases and at J to 10 bases, leaving 8 bases not matched to a gene. The germline V gene encodes CDR1 LNHDA and CDR2 SQIVND (reference sequence). CDR3 region: CASSSTSGGAREQFF. The CDR3 coding sequence is TGTGCCAGTAGTTCTACTAGCGGGGGGGCCCGAGAGCAGTTCTTC.

This chain connects TRBV12-5 to TRBJ2-2; D unclear. CDR3 length equals 13 residues. Trimming pared 8 bases from V and 1 base from J, leaving 8 bases between. CDR1 LGHNT and CDR2 FRNRAP come from the germline V gene. DNA of the CDR3: TGTGCTAGTCAGCTAGAGAACACCGGGGAGCTGTTTTTT. It translates to CASQLENTGELFF.

The table lists this clone with a few counts. V usage is TRBV28 and J usage is TRBJ2-5, with D tentatively TRBD2 (6 bases). Deletions cut 7 bases from V and 4 bases from J, with 13 bases between. Germline values: CDR1 MDHEN, CDR2 SYDVKM. CDR3 length equals 13 residues. CDR3 bases: TGTGCCAGCACGACTAGTTGGGGAGAGACCCAGTACTTC. Translated: CASTTSWGETQYF.

Note on this clone: Other nucleotide sequences from this sample produce the same CDR3. This chain connects TRBV7-2 to TRBJ1-5, with TRBD1 as a possible D gene (6 bases). This CDR3 has 15 residues. V lost 5 bases to trimming and J lost 5 bases, with 16 bases between them. The germline CDR1 and CDR2 sequences are SGHTA and FQGNSA. The CDR3 nucleotides are TGTGCCAGCAGCCCCGGGGGGGGGCGCGATCAGCCCCAGCATTTT. Translated, it gives CASSPGGGRDQPQHF. Filled out from reference TRBV7-2 and TRBJ1-5, the complete variable domain reads GAGVSQSPSNKVTEKGKDVELRCDPISGHTALYWYRQSLGQGLEFLIYFQGNSAPDKSGLPSDRFSAERTGGSVSTLTIQRTQQEDSAVYLCASSPGGGRDQPQHFGDGTRLSIL.

The chain uses TRBV14 and TRBJ2-3; 14 bases line up with TRBD2. Per the germline V gene, CDR1 is SGHDN and CDR2 is FVKESK. The CDR3 totals 21 residues. Losses at the gene ends were 7 bases for V and 2 bases for J; bases not matched to a gene: 20. The CDR3 loop is CASNNIPGLAGARTFTDTQYF. CDR3 DNA: TGTGCCAGCAATAATATCCCGGGACTAGCGGGGGCCCGGACGTTCACAGATACGCAGTATTTT.

This clone was found many times. The chain carries TRBV10-2 and TRBJ1-1; tentative D call: TRBD1 (5 bases). The CDR3 extends over 14 amino acids. The germline gives CDR1 WSHSY, CDR2 SAAADI. Trimming pared 2 bases from V and 1 base from J, leaving 8 bases between. Written as DNA, the CDR3 is TGCGCCAGCAGTGAGGCCAGGGAGAACACTGAAGCTTTCTTT. It codes for CASSEARENTEAFF.

V gene TRBV6-4 combines with J gene TRBJ2-1; D is possibly TRBD1 (5 bases). Germline CDR1 reads MRHNA; CDR2 reads SNTAGT. V lost 3 bases and J 9 bases, leaving 15 bases between the germline ends. This CDR3 has 14 residues. CDR3 coding DNA: TGTGCCAGCAGTGAGGAAACAGGATTGTTTGAGCAGTTCTTC. Residues: CASSEETGLFEQFF.

The V gene is TRBV6-6, the J gene TRBJ1-1; D is possibly TRBD1 (6 bases). CDR1 is MNHNY and CDR2 is SVGAGI in the germline V gene (reference sequence). V lost 6 bases to trimming and J lost 0 bases, with 17 bases between them. This CDR3 is built from 16 residues. The CDR3 is CASSLTGNNMNTEAFF. As DNA, the CDR3 is TGTGCCAGCAGCCTAACAGGGAATAACATGAACACTGAAGCTTTCTTT.

CDR3 protein: CASSLGATGTDTQYF. CDR3 sequence (DNA): TGCGCCAGCAGCTTGGGGGCGACAGGGACAGATACGCAGTATTTT. The chain joins TRBV5-1 to TRBJ2-3, with 7 bases that match TRBD1. CDR1 and CDR2 from the germline V gene are SGHRS and YFSETQ. This CDR3 is 15 amino acids long. V shed 0 bases and J 3 bases; nucleotides not matched to a gene: 4. Full variable domain (remainder filled in from reference TRBV5-1 and TRBJ2-3): KAGVTQTPRYLIKTRGQQVTLSCSPISGHRSVSWYQQTPGQGLQFLFEYFSETQRNKGNFPGRFSGRQFSNSRSEMNVSTLELGDSALYLCASSLGATGTDTQYFGPGTRLTVL.

The chain employs TRBV13 and TRBJ2-7, with D maybe TRBD2 (6 bases). V lost 1 base to trimming and J lost 3 bases, with 19 bases between them. CDR1 and CDR2 from the germline V gene are PRHDT and FYEKMQ (reference sequence). The CDR3 has 17 amino acids. Written as DNA, the CDR3 is TGTGCCAGCAGCTTAGTTGTAGGAGGGGACGTAGACTACGAGCAGTACTTC. Protein: CASSLVVGGDVDYEQYF.

The chain employs TRBV25-1 and TRBJ1-3, with D possibly TRBD1 on 5 matching bases. Per the germline V gene, CDR1 is MGHDK and CDR2 is SYGVNS. V gave up 5 bases and J gave up 1 base, with 9 bases separating them. The CDR3 extends over 14 amino acids. Written as DNA, the CDR3 is TGTGCCAGCAGTCCCGCAGGGTCTGGAAACACCATATATTTT. Residues: CASSPAGSGNTIYF.